This T cell receptor (beta chain) was found in a study of prognosis after radiotherapy for stage I lung cancer. Across the whole study: Stage I non-small cell lung cancer patients, who were enrolled in Nanjing, China, joined the cohort between early 2018 and January 2019. The patient group included nobody who received concurrent therapy with stereotactic body radiotherapy. Among the patients, several had squamous cell carcinoma and twelve had adenocarcinoma.

Two rounds of multiplex PCR amplified TCR beta CDR3 from genomic DNA. Each TRBV and TRBJ gene had its own primer in the first PCR round. TCRdb re-called the multiplex PCR reads through MiXCR, storing one row per CDR3 protein. Counted here are roughly 14,000 distinct CDR3 sequences, approximately 33% occurring once; the ten biggest clones make up around 30%. From germline, CDR1 is SGHTA and CDR2 FQGNSA. The CDR3 has 16 residues. Trimming stripped 4 bases from V and 2 bases from J, with 12 bases between. Regarding this clonotype: A far more abundant clone sits one base away, making this likely a read error.

Peripheral venous blood was drawn in approximately 5.7-milliliter volumes, with a draw taken at each of two separate time points. This TCR derives from a donor over 45 with non-small cell lung cancer. This chain connects TRBV7-2 to TRBJ2-6; the D gene could be TRBD1 or TRBD2 (5 bases each). This specimen was PBMCs, taken before or after stereotactic body radiation therapy (not recorded which). CDR3 bases: TGTGCCAGCAGCTCACCAGGGCGGGCTGGGGCCAACGTCCTGACTTTC. Translated: CASSSPGRAGANVLTF. The entire variable domain, with the rest obtained from reference TRBV7-2 and TRBJ2-6, is as follows: GAGVSQSPSNKVTEKGKDVELRCDPISGHTALYWYRQSLGQGLEFLIYFQGNSAPDKSGLPSDRFSAERTGGSVSTLTIQRTQQEDSAVYLCASSSPGRAGANVLTFGAGSRLTVL.